A single sample gave rise to the 23 T cell receptor beta chains below, sequenced in a study of cytomegalovirus exposure and HLA in healthy donors. Researchers ran the PCR with 60 Vbeta and 13 Jbeta primers. The table came from immunoSEQ multiplex PCR; TCRdb's copy has only in-frame clones and leaves some out. The sample lists approximately 79,000 clones; 78% were seen once. Sequenced sample: PBMCs. Receptor source: a male donor in good health and CMV-seropositive.

J is TRBJ2-3 and V is TRBV4-1, with 7 bases fitting TRBD2. CDR1 and CDR2 (germline): MGHRA, YSYEKL. Trimming removed 1 base from V and 2 bases from J; junction bases left unmatched: 9. The CDR3 extends over 17 amino acids. The chain's CDR3 is CASSQGGLGSFTDTQYF. The CDR3 bases are TGCGCCAGCAGCCAAGGCGGACTAGGGAGTTTCACAGATACGCAGTATTTT.

Written as DNA, the CDR3 is TGCAGCGTCCGACCTAGCGGGAACGAGCAGTACTTC. Amino acids: CSVRPSGNEQYF. The chain combines TRBV29-1 with TRBJ2-7, with 9 positions matching TRBD2. CDR1 SQVTM and CDR2 ANQGSEA come from the germline V gene. The CDR3 extends over 12 amino acids. J lost 5 bases, V lost 6 bases, and 5 bases had no gene match.

This chain joins TRBV6-5 and TRBJ2-7; D might be TRBD2 (6 bases). Germline V CDR1 and CDR2: MNHEY, SVGAGI. CDR3 length: 15 amino acids. The V end was cut by 7 bases, the J end by 3 bases, with 19 bases between. Here the CDR3 DNA reads TGTGCCAGCACTCGACCCGGGACTTCAGACTACGAGCAGTACTTC. Its translation: CASTRPGTSDYEQYF.

This sequence joins TRBV10-3 and TRBJ2-6; D unclear. This CDR3 spans 15 amino acids. Trimming stripped 4 bases from V and 0 bases from J, with 7 bases between. The germline gives CDR1 ENHRY, CDR2 SYGVKD. CDR3 region: CAISVSVSGANVLTF. The CDR3, as DNA: TGTGCCATCAGTGTATCTGTCTCTGGGGCCAACGTCCTGACTTTC.

The rearrangement uses TRBV11-3 and TRBJ2-2; TRBD2 aligns across 7 bases. Trimming removed 2 bases from V and 6 bases from J; junction bases left unmatched: 9. Germline V gene sequence: CDR1 SGHNT, CDR2 YENEEA. The CDR3 has 16 amino acids. This CDR3 reads CASSLTGLHNPGELFF. For the CDR3, the DNA is TGTGCCAGCAGCTTAACGGGACTACATAACCCCGGGGAGCTGTTTTTT.

The chain combines TRBV5-4 with TRBJ2-3, with 11 bases identical to TRBD2. Looked up from germline, CDR1 is SGHNT and CDR2 is YYREEE (reference sequence). Trimming took 0 bases from V and 4 from J; bases not matched to a gene: 10. The CDR3 runs 18 residues. The CDR3 bases are TGTGCCAGCAGCTTGGTCGGTAGCGGGGGGGCCACGGCAGATACGCAGTATTTT. The encoded protein is CASSLVGSGGATADTQYF.

This clone has just one count. The CDR3 is CASSLAVNTEAFF. DNA of the CDR3: TGTGCCAGTAGTCTGGCAGTGAACACTGAAGCTTTCTTT. The V call is TRBV19, the J call TRBJ1-1; D is unresolved. Trimming took off 5 bases at V and 0 bases at J, with 7 bases between the two ends. The germline CDR1 and CDR2 sequences are LNHDA and SQIVND (reference sequence). The CDR3 consists of 13 residues.

The CDR3 nucleotides read TGTGCCAGCAGCAAGGGACTGGCGAACACTGAAGCTTTCTTT. This gives the protein CASSKGLANTEAFF. The J gene is TRBJ1-1, the V gene TRBV2; possible D gene TRBD1, 5 bases. V shed 6 bases and J shed 1 base, with 12 bases lying between them. The CDR3 runs to 14 residues. Germline loops: CDR1 SNHLY, CDR2 FYNNEI.

Notes on this clone: Relative to the germline gene, one junction end is altered; a read error may explain this. This sample includes further DNA sequences coding for the same CDR3. The rearrangement joins TRBV27 to TRBJ2-7; 13 bases are shared with TRBD2. The CDR3 length is 17 residues. CDR1 is MNHEY, CDR2 SMNVEV, per germline (reference sequence). The CDR3 sequence is CASGPLLAGGGPYEQYF. The DNA of the CDR3 is TGTGCCAGCGGCCCCTTACTAGCGGGAGGGGGCCCCTACGAGCAATACTTC.

J is TRBJ1-5 and V is TRBV6-1; tentatively, D is TRBD1 (6 bases). Per germline, CDR1 MNHNS and CDR2 SASEGT. V gave up 2 bases and J gave up 4 bases, with 6 bases separating them. The CDR3 has 13 residues. CDR3 amino acids: CASSETGNQPQHF. CDR3 DNA sequence: TGTGCCAGCAGTGAAACAGGGAATCAGCCCCAGCATTTT.

The chain joins TRBV5-7 to TRBJ2-3; D call uncertain. TRBV5-7 is classed as an ORF, of uncertain function. The CDR3 extends over 14 amino acids. V was trimmed by 2 bases and J by 2 bases, leaving 9 bases between them. CDR3: CASSFSPDTDTQYF. The CDR3 coding sequence is TGTGCCAGCAGCTTTTCCCCAGACACAGATACGCAGTATTTT.

The chain recombines TRBV19 with TRBJ2-5; the match to TRBD1 covers 10 bases. CDR3 size: 15 residues. CDR1 and CDR2 (germline): LNHDA, SQIVND (reference sequence). The V gene end was trimmed by 6 bases and the J gene end by 11 bases; junction bases not matched to a gene: 15. The CDR3 sequence: CASSSPGQGLREQYF. The DNA of the CDR3 is TGTGCCAGTAGCTCGCCGGGACAGGGGCTAAGGGAGCAGTACTTC.

In this sample, this clone turned up a few times. This sequence joins TRBV28 and TRBJ1-2; TRBD1 matches 7 bases. The CDR3 has 13 residues. Trimming cost V 5 bases and J 5 bases; bases outside gene matches: 5. The germline gives CDR1 MDHEN, CDR2 SYDVKM. The CDR3 DNA is TGTGCCAGCAGTACCCACAGGGGTTATGGCTACACCTTC. This sequence encodes CASSTHRGYGYTF.

As for this clone: The junction departs from germline at one end; a sequencing error may be responsible. This chain uses TRBV5-1 with TRBJ1-2; D not resolved. The length of the CDR3 is 14 residues. Germline-derived CDR1 and CDR2 are SGHRS and YFSETQ. Written as DNA, the CDR3 is TGCGCCAGCAGCGAAACGACTGAAAACTATGGCTACCCCTTC. Protein sequence: CASSETTENYGYPF.

The CDR3: CASSQQQTYNEQFF. The CDR3 DNA sequence: TGCGCCAGCAGCCAACAACAGACCTACAATGAGCAGTTCTTC. The rearrangement uses TRBV4-1 and TRBJ2-1, with unresolved D. The germline gives CDR1 MGHRA, CDR2 YSYEKL. This CDR3 has 14 residues. Trimming took 2 bases from V and 2 from J, leaving 7 bases between them.

The chain carries TRBV18 and TRBJ1-1; D gene ambiguous. The germline V and J ends were trimmed by 3 bases and 6 bases, with 20 bases remaining between them. CDR3 size: 16 residues. The germline gives CDR1 KGHSH, CDR2 LQKENI. The CDR3 here is CASSPHPRQMRAEAFF. The CDR3 region has the DNA TGTGCCAGCTCACCTCACCCCAGGCAAATGAGGGCTGAAGCTTTCTTT.

This chain joins TRBV5-1 and TRBJ2-1; 11 bases match TRBD2. The CDR3 has 17 residues. Germline loops: CDR1 SGHRS, CDR2 YFSETQ. V shed 1 base and J 7 bases; nucleotides not matched to a gene: 10. Here the CDR3 reads CASSLPRLAGRGNEQFF. CDR3 in DNA: TGCGCCAGCAGCTTGCCACGACTAGCGGGGAGAGGGAATGAGCAGTTCTTC.

This clone showed up just a few times. The chain couples TRBV6-6 to TRBJ1-2, with D possibly being TRBD1 (5 bases). CDR1 is MNHNY, CDR2 SVGAGI, per germline (reference sequence). Trimming pared 6 bases from V and 0 bases from J, leaving 8 bases between. The CDR3 consists of 13 residues. CDR3 protein: CASRGPPNYGYTF. CDR3 coding DNA: TGTGCCAGCAGGGGGCCGCCTAACTATGGCTACACCTTC.

The CDR3 is CASQAVGANGYTF. The CDR3, as DNA: TGCGCCAGCCAGGCCGTGGGGGCGAATGGCTACACCTTC. The J gene is TRBJ1-2, the V gene TRBV5-1, with TRBD1 as a possible D gene (6 bases). The CDR3 covers 13 residues. V gave up 7 bases and J gave up 6 bases, with 16 bases separating them. CDR1 SGHRS and CDR2 YFSETQ come from the germline V gene.

The chain recombines TRBV5-4 with TRBJ1-5; 9 bases fit TRBD1. J gave up 4 bases and V 4 bases, and 6 bases lay outside the gene matches. The CDR3 consists of 15 residues. CDR1 is SGHNT and CDR2 is YYREEE in the germline V gene (reference sequence). The CDR3, as DNA: TGTGCCAGCAGCCCGGGGACAGGGCCAAATCAGCCCCAGCATTTT. Translating it yields CASSPGTGPNQPQHF.

This chain joins TRBV7-2 and TRBJ2-1, with 13 bases matching TRBD2. Germline values: CDR1 SGHTA, CDR2 FQGNSA. The CDR3 extends over 17 amino acids. Losses at the gene ends were 4 bases for V and 1 base for J; bases not matched to a gene: 4. Here the CDR3 DNA reads TGTGCCAGCAGCTCCCAGGGACTAGCGGGATCCTACAATGAGCAGTTCTTC. Encoded protein: CASSSQGLAGSYNEQFF.

This chain joins TRBV2 and TRBJ2-7, with D unclear. Germline CDR1 and CDR2: SNHLY and FYNNEI. Trimming removed 4 bases from V and 3 bases from J, with 13 bases in between. CDR3 length equals 14 residues. This CDR3 reads CASSGPLESYEQYF. The CDR3, as DNA: TGTGCCAGCAGTGGCCCACTCGAGAGCTACGAGCAGTACTTC.

The chain recombines TRBV29-1 with TRBJ1-2; 11 bases line up with TRBD1. CDR3 size: 13 residues. Germline V gene data show CDR1 as SQVTM and CDR2 as ANQGSEA. Trimming cost V 6 bases and J 8 bases; bases outside gene matches: 8. The CDR3 sequence is CSVTRTGGPGYTF. Written as DNA, the CDR3 is TGCAGCGTGACCCGGACAGGGGGCCCGGGCTACACCTTC. The whole variable domain, filled in from reference TRBV29-1 and TRBJ1-2, reads SAVISQKPSRDICQRGTSLTIQCQVDSQVTMMFWYRQQPGQSLTLIATANQGSEATYESGFVIDKFPISRPNLTFSTLTVSNMSPEDSSIYLCSVTRTGGPGYTFGSGTRLTVV.